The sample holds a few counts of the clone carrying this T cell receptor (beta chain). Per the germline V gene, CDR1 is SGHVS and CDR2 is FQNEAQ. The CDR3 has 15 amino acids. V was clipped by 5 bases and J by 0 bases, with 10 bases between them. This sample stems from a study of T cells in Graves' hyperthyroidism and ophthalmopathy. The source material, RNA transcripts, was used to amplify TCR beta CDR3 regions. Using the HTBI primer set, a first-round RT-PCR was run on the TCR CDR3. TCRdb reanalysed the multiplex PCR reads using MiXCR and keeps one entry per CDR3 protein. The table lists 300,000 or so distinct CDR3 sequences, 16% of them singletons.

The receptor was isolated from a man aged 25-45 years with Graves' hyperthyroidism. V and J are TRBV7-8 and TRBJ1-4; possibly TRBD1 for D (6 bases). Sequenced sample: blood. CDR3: CASSLRTATNEKLFF. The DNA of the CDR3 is TGTGCCAGCAGCCTCCGGACAGCAACTAATGAAAAACTGTTTTTT.